This T cell receptor beta chain was identified during a study of shared clonotypes between healthy human individuals. CDR1 and CDR2 from the germline V gene are SEHNR and FQNEAQ (reference sequence). This CDR3 spans 15 amino acids. Trimming took 4 bases from V and 0 from J; bases not matched to a gene: 3. Generated by immunoSEQ multiplex PCR, the TCRdb table keeps only in-frame clones and is missing some. The sample lists some 1,400,000 clones, around 97% seen once, with approximately 1.1% in the top ten. A word on this clone: The antigen remains undetermined.

Findings of the study overall: Compared with clonotypes that all four donors shared, non-shared clonotypes had lower generation probabilities.

The sample was naive CD4+ T cells sorted from blood. Subset meaning: CD45RA+ positively selected. The source of this sequence is a man younger than 45 in good health. This rearrangement joins TRBV7-9 to TRBJ1-5; TRBD1 matches at 7 bases. CDR3 DNA: TGTGCCAGCAGCTCAGGGGGGCATAGCAATCAGCCCCAGCATTTT. Protein sequence: CASSSGGHSNQPQHF.